This entry is about one T cell receptor beta chain. Antigen: not known. The data were obtained in a study of cytomegalovirus exposure and HLA in healthy donors. Overall study context: The roughly 130 validation repertoires, a later analysis reported, used the same platform as the roughly 650 repertoires from the first cohort.

Study results and limitations: Cytomegalovirus-associated status was assigned to about 150 TCR beta chains.

Trimming removed 1 base at V and 2 bases at J, with 9 bases between. The germline V gene has CDR1 MGHRA and CDR2 YSYEKL. The CDR3 runs 15 residues. The protocol was immunoSEQ multiplex PCR, while the TCRdb copy is restricted to in-frame clones and leaves out a portion. Seen here are under 150,000 clones, around 84% observed once, and the top ten hold roughly 9.4%. Sequencing was performed on PBMCs. This chain links TRBV4-1 with TRBJ1-5, with a weak D call TRBD1 (6 bases). This TCR was recovered from a man aged 18-30 years in good health and CMV-seropositive. CDR3 nucleotides: TGCGCCAGCAGCCAAGGAGGGGGTGGCAATCAGCCCCAGCATTTT. This encodes CASSQGGGGNQPQHF.